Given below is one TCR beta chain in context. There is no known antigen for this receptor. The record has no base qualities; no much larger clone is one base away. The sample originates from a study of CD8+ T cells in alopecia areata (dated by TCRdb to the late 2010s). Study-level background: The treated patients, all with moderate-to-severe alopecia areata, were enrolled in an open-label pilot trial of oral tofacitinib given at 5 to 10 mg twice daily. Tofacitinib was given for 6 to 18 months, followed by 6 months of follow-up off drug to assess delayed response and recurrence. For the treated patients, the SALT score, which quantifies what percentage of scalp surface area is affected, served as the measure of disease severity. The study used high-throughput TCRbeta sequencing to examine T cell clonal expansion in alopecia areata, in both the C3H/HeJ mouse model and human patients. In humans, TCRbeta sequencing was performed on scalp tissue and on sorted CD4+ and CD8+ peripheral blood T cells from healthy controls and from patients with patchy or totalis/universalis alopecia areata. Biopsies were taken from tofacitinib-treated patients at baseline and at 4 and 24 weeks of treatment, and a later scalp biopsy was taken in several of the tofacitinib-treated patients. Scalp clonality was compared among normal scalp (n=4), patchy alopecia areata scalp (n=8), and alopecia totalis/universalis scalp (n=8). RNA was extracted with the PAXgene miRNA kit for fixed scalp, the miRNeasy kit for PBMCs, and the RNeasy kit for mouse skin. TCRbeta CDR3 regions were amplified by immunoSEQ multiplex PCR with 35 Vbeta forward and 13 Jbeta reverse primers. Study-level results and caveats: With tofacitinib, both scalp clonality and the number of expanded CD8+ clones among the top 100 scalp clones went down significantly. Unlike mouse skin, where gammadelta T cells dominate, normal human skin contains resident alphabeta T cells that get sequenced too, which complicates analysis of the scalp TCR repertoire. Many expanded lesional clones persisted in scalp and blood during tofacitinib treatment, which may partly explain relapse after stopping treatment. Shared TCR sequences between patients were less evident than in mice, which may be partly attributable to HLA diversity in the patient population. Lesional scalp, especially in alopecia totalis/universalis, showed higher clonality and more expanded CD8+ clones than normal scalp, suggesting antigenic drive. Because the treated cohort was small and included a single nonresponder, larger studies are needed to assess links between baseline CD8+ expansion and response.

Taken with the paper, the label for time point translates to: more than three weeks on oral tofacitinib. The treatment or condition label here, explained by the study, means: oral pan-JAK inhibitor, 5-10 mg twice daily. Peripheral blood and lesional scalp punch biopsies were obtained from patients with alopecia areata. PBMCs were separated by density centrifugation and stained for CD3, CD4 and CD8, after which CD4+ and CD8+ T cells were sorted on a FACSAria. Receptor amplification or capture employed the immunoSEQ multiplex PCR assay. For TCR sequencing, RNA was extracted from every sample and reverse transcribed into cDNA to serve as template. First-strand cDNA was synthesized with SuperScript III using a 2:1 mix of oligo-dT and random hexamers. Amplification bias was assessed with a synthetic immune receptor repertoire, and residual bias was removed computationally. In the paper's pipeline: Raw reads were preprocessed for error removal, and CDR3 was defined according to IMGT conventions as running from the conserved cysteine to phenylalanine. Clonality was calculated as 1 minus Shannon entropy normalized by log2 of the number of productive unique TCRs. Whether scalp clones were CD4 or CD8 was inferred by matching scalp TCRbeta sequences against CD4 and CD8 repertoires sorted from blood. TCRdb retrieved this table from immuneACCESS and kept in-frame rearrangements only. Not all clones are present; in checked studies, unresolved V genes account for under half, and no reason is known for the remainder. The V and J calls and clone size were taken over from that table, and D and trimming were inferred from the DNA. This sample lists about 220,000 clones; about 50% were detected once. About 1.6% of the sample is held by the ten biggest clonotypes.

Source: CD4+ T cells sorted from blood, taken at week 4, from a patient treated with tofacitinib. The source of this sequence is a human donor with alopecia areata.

The CDR3 is CSVGEGAGPETQYF. DNA sequence: TGCAGCGTTGGCGAGGGCGCGGGGCCAGAGACCCAGTACTTC. The sequence joins TRBV29-1 to TRBJ2-5; TRBD2 is a weak D gene call, 6 bases matching. The CDR3 covers 14 residues, taking in both the cysteine and the phenylalanine. Only the CDR3 region is kept as DNA, spanning 42 bases read in frame from base 1. Based on the germline V gene, the CDR1 and CDR2 sequences are SQVTM and ANQGSEA. Cut back by 4 bases and 4 bases, the V and J ends lie 16 bases apart.